This T cell receptor (beta chain) was sequenced in a study of cytomegalovirus exposure and HLA in healthy donors. Study background: Later, an analysis reported that the roughly 120 validation repertoires had used the same platform as the approximately 680 first-cohort repertoires.

Regarding this clone: Its antigen is unidentified.

The assay was immunoSEQ multiplex PCR, and TCRdb's table has in-frame clones only and misses some. The sample consists of tens of thousands of clones, approximately 84% of them appearing once. CDR1 is SEHNR and CDR2 is FQNEAQ in the germline V gene (reference sequence). The CDR3 spans 15 residues. The trim removed 5 bases at V and 3 bases at J, leaving 8 bases unmatched. Study-wide findings and caveats: Researchers counted around 180 TCR beta chains as cytomegalovirus-associated.

Sequenced sample: PBMCs. The chain recombines TRBV7-9 with TRBJ2-7; TRBD1 agrees at 9 bases. This receptor was taken from a woman aged 18-29 years in good health and CMV-seropositive. In nucleotides, the CDR3 is TGTGCCAGCAGCGATCCGGGACAGGGCTTCTACGAGCAGTACTTC. Protein product: CASSDPGQGFYEQYF. The variable domain in full, with the rest retrieved from reference TRBV7-9 and TRBJ2-7, is DTGVSQNPRHKITKRGQNVTFRCDPISEHNRLYWYRQTLGQGPEFLTYFQNEAQLEKSRLLSDRFSAERPKGSFSTLEIQRTEQGDSAMYLCASSDPGQGFYEQYFGPGTRLTVT.